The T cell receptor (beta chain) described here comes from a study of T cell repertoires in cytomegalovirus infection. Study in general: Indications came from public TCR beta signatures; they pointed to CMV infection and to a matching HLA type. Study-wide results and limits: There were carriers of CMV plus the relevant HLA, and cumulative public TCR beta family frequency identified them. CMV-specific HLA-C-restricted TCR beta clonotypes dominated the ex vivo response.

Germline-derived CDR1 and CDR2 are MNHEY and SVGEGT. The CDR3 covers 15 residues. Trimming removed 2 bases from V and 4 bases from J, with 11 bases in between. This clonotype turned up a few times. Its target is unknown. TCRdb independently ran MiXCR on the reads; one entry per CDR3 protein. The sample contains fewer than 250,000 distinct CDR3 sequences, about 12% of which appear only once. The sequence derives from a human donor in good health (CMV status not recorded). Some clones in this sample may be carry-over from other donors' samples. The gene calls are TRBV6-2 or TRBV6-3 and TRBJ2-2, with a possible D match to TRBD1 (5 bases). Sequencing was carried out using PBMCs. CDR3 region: CASSYPGIGTGELFF. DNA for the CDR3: TGTGCCAGCAGTTACCCAGGGATTGGCACCGGGGAGCTGTTTTTT.